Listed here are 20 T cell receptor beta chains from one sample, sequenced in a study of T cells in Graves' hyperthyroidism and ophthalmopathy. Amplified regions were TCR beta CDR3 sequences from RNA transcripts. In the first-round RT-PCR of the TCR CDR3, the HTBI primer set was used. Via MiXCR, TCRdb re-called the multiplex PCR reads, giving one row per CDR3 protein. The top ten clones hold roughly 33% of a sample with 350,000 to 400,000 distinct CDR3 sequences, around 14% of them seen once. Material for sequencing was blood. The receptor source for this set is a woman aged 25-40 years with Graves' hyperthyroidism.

For the CDR3, the DNA is TGTGCCAGCAGCCCCCATGGGGGAGGTGTCACTGAAGCTTTCTTT. Protein product: CASSPHGGGVTEAFF. The V gene is TRBV7-3, the J gene TRBJ1-1; D is perhaps TRBD1 (5 bases). CDR3 length: 15 amino acids. The V and J ends lost 5 bases and 4 bases respectively, with 17 bases between them. CDR1 is SGHTA, CDR2 FQGTGA, per germline.

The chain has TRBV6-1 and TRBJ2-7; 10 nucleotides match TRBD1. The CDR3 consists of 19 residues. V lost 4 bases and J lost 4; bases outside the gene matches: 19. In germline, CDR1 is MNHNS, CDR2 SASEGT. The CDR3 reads CASSGTGGGWRVLLYEQYF. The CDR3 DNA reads TGTGCCAGCAGTGGGACAGGGGGAGGTTGGCGAGTGCTTTTGTACGAGCAGTACTTC.

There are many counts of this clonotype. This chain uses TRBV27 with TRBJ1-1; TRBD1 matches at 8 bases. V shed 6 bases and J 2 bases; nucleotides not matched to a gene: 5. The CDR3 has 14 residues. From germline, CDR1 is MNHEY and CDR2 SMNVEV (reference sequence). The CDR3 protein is CASRKQGVNTEAFF. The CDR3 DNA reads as TGTGCCAGCAGGAAACAGGGGGTTAACACTGAAGCTTTCTTT.

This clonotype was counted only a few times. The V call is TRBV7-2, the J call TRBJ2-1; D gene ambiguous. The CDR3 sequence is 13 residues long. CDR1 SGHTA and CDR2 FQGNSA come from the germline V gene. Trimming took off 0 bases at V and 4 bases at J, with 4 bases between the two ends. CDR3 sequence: CASSLAYYNEQFF. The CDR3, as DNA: TGTGCCAGCAGCTTAGCGTATTACAATGAGCAGTTCTTC.

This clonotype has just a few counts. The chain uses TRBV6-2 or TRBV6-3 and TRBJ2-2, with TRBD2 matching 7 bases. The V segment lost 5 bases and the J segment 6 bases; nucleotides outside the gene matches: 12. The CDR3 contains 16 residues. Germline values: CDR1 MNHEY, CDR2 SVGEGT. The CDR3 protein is CASSGKTSGRSGELFF. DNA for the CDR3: TGTGCCAGCAGTGGTAAGACCTCCGGGAGGTCCGGGGAGCTGTTTTTT.

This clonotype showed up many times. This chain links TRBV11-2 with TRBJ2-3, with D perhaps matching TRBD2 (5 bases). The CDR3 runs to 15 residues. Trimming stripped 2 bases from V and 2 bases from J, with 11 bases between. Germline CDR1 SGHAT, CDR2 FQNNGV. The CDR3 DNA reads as TGTGCCAGCAGCTTAAGCGGTATAACCACAGATACGCAGTATTTT. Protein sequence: CASSLSGITTDTQYF.

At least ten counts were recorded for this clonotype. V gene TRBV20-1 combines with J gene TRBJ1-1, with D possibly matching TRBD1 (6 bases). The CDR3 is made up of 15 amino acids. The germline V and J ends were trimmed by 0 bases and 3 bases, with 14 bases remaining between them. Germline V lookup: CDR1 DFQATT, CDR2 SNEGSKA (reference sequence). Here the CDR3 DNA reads TGCAGTGCTAGAGATCCACGGGGGGCGGACACTGAAGCTTTCTTT. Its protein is CSARDPRGADTEAFF.

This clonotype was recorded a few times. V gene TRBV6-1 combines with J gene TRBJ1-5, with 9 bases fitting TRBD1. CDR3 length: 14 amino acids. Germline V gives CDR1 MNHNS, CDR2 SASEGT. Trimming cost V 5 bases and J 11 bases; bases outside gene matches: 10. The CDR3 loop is CASSKTGGGGSQHF. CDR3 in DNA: TGTGCCAGCAGTAAAACAGGGGGCGGAGGTTCCCAGCATTTT.

The CDR3 is CAWNREQAEQFF. The CDR3 DNA is TGTGCCTGGAACCGAGAACAGGCTGAGCAGTTCTTC. The V call is TRBV30, the J call TRBJ2-1; D might be TRBD1 (5 bases). Germline CDR1 GTSNPN, CDR2 SVGIG (reference sequence). CDR3 size: 12 residues. The V and J ends lost 4 bases and 9 bases respectively, with 13 bases between them.

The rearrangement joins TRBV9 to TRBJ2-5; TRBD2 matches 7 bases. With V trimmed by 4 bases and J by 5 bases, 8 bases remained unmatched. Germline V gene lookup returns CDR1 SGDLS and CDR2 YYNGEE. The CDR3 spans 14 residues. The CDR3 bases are TGTGCCAGCAGCTTGAGCGGGGCTGGGGAGACCCAGTACTTC. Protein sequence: CASSLSGAGETQYF.

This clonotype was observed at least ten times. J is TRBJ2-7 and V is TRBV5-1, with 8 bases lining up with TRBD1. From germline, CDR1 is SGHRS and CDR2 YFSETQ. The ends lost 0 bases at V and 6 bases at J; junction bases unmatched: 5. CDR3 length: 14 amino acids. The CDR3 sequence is CASSLGQGAVEQYF. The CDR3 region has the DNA TGCGCCAGCAGCTTGGGCCAGGGGGCGGTCGAGCAGTACTTC.

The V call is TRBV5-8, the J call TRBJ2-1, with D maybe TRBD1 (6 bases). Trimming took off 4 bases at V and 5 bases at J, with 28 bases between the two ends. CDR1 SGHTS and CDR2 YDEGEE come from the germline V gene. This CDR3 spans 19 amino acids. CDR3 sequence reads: CASSVRLPLRTALNNEQFF. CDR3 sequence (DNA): TGTGCCAGCAGCGTTCGCCTCCCCTTGAGGACAGCGCTAAACAATGAGCAGTTCTTC.

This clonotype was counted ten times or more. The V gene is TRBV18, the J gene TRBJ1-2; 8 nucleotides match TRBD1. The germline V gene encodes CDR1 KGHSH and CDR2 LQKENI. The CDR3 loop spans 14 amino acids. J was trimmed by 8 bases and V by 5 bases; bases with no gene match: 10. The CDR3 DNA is TGTGCCAGCTCAACCGACAGGGGTACTGGCGGCTACACCTTC. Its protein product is CASSTDRGTGGYTF.

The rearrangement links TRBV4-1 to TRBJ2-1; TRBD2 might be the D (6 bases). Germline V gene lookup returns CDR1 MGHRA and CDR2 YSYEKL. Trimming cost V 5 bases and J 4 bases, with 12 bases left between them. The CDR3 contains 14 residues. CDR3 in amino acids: CASSMAGLYNEQFF. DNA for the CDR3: TGCGCCAGCAGCATGGCGGGACTGTACAATGAGCAGTTCTTC.

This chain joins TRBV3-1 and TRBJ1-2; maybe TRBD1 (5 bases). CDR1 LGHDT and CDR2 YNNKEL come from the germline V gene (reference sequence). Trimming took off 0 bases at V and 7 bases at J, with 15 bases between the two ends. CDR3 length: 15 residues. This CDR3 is CASSQEGWGVGGYTF. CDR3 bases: TGTGCCAGCAGCCAAGAAGGTTGGGGGGTCGGTGGCTACACCTTC.

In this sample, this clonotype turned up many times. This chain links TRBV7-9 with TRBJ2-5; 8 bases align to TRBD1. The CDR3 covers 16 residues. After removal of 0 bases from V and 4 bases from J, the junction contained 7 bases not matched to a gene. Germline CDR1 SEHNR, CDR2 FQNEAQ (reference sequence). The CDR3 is CASSLAATGVGETQYF. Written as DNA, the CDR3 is TGTGCCAGCAGCTTAGCGGCGACAGGGGTGGGAGAGACCCAGTACTTC. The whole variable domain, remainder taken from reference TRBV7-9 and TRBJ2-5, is DTGVSQNPRHKITKRGQNVTFRCDPISEHNRLYWYRQTLGQGPEFLTYFQNEAQLEKSRLLSDRFSAERPKGSFSTLEIQRTEQGDSAMYLCASSLAATGVGETQYFGPGTRLLVL.

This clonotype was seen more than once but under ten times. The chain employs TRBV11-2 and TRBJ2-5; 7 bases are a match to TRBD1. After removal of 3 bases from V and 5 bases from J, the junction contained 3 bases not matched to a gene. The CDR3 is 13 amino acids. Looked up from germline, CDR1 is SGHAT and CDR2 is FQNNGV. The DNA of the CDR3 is TGTGCCAGCAGCTTTTCGACAGGGGAGACCCAGTACTTC. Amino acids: CASSFSTGETQYF.

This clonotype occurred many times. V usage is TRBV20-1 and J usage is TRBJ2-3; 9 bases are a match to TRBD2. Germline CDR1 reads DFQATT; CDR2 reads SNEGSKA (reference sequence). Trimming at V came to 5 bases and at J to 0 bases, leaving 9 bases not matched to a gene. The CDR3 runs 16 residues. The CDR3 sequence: CSAQAVTSGSTDTQYF. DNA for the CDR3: TGCAGTGCTCAAGCTGTTACTAGCGGGAGCACAGATACGCAGTATTTT.

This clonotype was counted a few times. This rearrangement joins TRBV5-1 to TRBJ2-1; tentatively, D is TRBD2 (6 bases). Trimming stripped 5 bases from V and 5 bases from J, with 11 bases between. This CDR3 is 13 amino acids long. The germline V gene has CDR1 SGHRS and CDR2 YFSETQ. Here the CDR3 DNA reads TGCGCCAGCAGTGGACTACCTGACAATGAGCAGTTCTTC. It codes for CASSGLPDNEQFF.

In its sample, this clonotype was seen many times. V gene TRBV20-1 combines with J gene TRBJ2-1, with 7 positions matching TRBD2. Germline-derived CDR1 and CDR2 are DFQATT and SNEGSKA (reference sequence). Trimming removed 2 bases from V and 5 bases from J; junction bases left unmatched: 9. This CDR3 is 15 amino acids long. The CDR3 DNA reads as TGCAGTGCTAGACGAGTAGCGGGTAAGAACAATGAGCAGTTCTTC. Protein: CSARRVAGKNNEQFF.